A selection of T cell receptor beta chains follows, all from one sample in a study of T-cell reconstitution after alpha-beta-depleted transplantation in children. TCRdb analysed the PCR reads with MiXCR anew, one entry per CDR3 protein. The repertoire holds 480,000 or so distinct CDR3 sequences, with about 10% as singletons. Sequenced material: PBMCs, taken before TCRalphabeta/CD19-depleted stem cell transplant. The receptor source for this set is a child aged 2 to 10 with inherited bone marrow failure, due to receive a stem cell transplant. The CDR3 runs from the conserved cysteine through the conserved F or W. The D gene is left open where the match is weak. Not every row has a clone size; where given, it reads once, few, many or a size class.

d_call j_call v_call cdr3_length clone_size cdr3_aa cdr3_nt
NA TRBJ2-1 TRBV11-2 15 many CASSTRQVPDNEQFF TGTGCCAGCAGCACCCGACAGGTTCCGGACAATGAGCAGTTCTTC
NA TRBJ1-1 TRBV10-3 14 NA CAISELGGYTEAFF TGTGCCATCAGTGAGCTAGGCGGCTACACTGAAGCTTTCTTT
NA TRBJ1-2 TRBV4-1 16 few CASSPWDSQLTYGYTF TGCGCCAGCAGCCCATGGGACTCCCAATTGACGTATGGCTACACCTTC
TRBD2 TRBJ2-1 TRBV5-1 17 many CASSLGTSGSSYNEQFF TGCGCCAGCAGCCTCGGGACCAGCGGGAGCTCCTACAATGAGCAGTTCTTC
NA TRBJ2-2 TRBV7-2 13 many CASSWGLTGELFF TGTGCCAGCAGCTGGGGGCTGACCGGGGAGCTGTTTTTT
TRBD1 TRBJ2-2 TRBV5-1 15 many CASSLAQGSTGELFF TGCGCCAGCAGCTTGGCACAGGGGAGCACCGGGGAGCTGTTTTTT
NA TRBJ2-7 TRBV4-2 19 many CASSQDWLGQGGISYEQYF TGTGCCAGCAGCCAGGACTGGTTAGGGCAGGGTGGGATCTCCTACGAGCAGTACTTC
NA TRBJ1-1 TRBV30 17 NA CAWRFPTTGRGYTEAFF TGTGCCTGGAGATTCCCCACAACAGGGAGGGGGTACACTGAAGCTTTCTTT
TRBD2 TRBJ2-1 TRBV11-3 15 many CASSRGTSGINEQFF TGTGCCAGCAGCCGCGGGACTAGCGGGATCAATGAGCAGTTCTTC
TRBD1 TRBJ2-1 TRBV6-5 16 few CASSYGQGDLSDEQFF TGTGCCAGCAGTTACGGACAGGGGGACCTGTCGGATGAGCAGTTCTTC
NA TRBJ1-2 TRBV6-1 15 many CASRPYRASNYGYTF TGTGCCAGCAGACCCTACAGGGCATCTAACTATGGCTACACCTTC
TRBD1 TRBJ2-2 TRBV9 17 many CASSVEGTGPFTGELFF TGTGCCAGCAGCGTAGAGGGGACAGGGCCTTTCACCGGGGAGCTGTTTTTT
TRBD2 TRBJ2-4 TRBV4-3 18 NA CASSQAERGPLAKNIQYF TGCGCCAGCAGCCAAGCCGAGCGGGGCCCTCTAGCCAAAAACATTCAGTACTTC
TRBD1 TRBJ2-7 TRBV20-1 14 many CSARGDRGLYEQYF TGCAGTGCTAGGGGGGACAGGGGGCTCTACGAGCAGTACTTC
NA TRBJ1-1 TRBV7-2 14 few CASSLVPRGTEAFF TGTGCCAGCAGCTTAGTTCCGCGGGGCACTGAAGCTTTCTTT
NA TRBJ1-6 TRBV20-1 15 many CSARGYRLVNSPLHF TGCAGTGCTAGAGGATACCGACTTGTAAATTCACCCCTCCACTTT
NA TRBJ2-7 TRBV12-3/TRBV12-4 14 few CASSSASDMDEQYF TGTGCCAGCAGTTCGGCCAGCGATATGGACGAGCAGTACTTC
NA TRBJ2-3 TRBV29-1 12 NA CSVELKSDTQYF TGCAGCGTTGAATTGAAGTCAGATACGCAGTATTTT
TRBD2 TRBJ2-3 TRBV15 19 many CATSTDGRTTSGHTDTQYF TGTGCCACCAGCACAGACGGACGAACAACTAGCGGACACACAGATACGCAGTATTTT
NA TRBJ2-2 TRBV11-1 18 many CASRDSRGLYRSTGELFF TGTGCCAGCAGGGATAGCAGGGGACTGTACAGATCAACCGGGGAGCTGTTTTTT
NA TRBJ2-2 TRBV12-3/TRBV12-4 15 once CASTPTNINTGELFF TGTGCCAGCACCCCGACCAACATCAACACCGGGGAGCTGTTTTTT
TRBD2 TRBJ2-7 TRBV28 16 many CASSLETSGSSYEQYF TGTGCCAGCAGTTTGGAGACTAGCGGGAGCTCCTACGAGCAGTACTTC
TRBD1 TRBJ1-1 TRBV20-1 13 many CSAKTGVNTEAFF TGCAGTGCCAAAACAGGGGTGAACACTGAAGCTTTCTTT
NA TRBJ2-1 TRBV29-1 14 many CSVCWGPSYNEQFF TGCAGCGTTTGTTGGGGTCCCTCCTACAATGAGCAGTTCTTC
TRBD2 TRBJ2-2 TRBV7-2 17 many CASSYGTSGRVTGELFF TGTGCCAGCAGCTATGGGACTAGCGGGAGGGTCACCGGGGAGCTGTTTTTT
NA TRBJ2-2 TRBV10-1 16 NA CASSDPGTANTGELFF TGCGCCAGCAGTGACCCCGGGACCGCGAACACCGGGGAGCTGTTTTTT
NA TRBJ2-3 TRBV7-2 12 many CAIKRATDTQYF TGTGCCATAAAGCGGGCCACAGATACGCAGTATTTT
TRBD1 TRBJ2-7 TRBV7-2 15 many CASSSRTGGLYEQYF TGTGCCAGCAGCTCCCGGACAGGGGGGCTCTACGAGCAGTACTTC
NA TRBJ1-2 TRBV12-3/TRBV12-4 13 many CASRRSGLRGYTF TGTGCCAGCAGAAGATCGGGACTCCGCGGCTACACCTTC
NA TRBJ2-3 TRBV4-3 13 many CASSGTPMDTQYF TGCGCCAGCAGCGGGACACCTATGGATACGCAGTATTTT
TRBD1 TRBJ2-7 TRBV28 16 NA CASSPLIQGARVEQYF TGTGCCAGCAGTCCACTAATACAGGGGGCGCGGGTCGAGCAGTACTTC
NA TRBJ2-1 TRBV9 14 few CASSVFWGVDEQFF TGTGCCAGCAGCGTCTTTTGGGGGGTAGACGAGCAGTTCTTC
NA TRBJ1-6 TRBV7-2 12 many CASSYRDSPLHF TGTGCCAGCAGCTACAGGGATTCACCCCTCCACTTT
TRBD2 TRBJ2-1 TRBV30 16 many CAWSPTTSGISHEQFF TGTGCCTGGAGTCCCACCACTAGCGGGATTAGCCATGAGCAGTTCTTC
NA TRBJ2-1 TRBV24-1 15 many CATSNLGLKNNEQFF TGTGCCACCAGTAACCTAGGGTTAAAAAACAATGAGCAGTTCTTC
TRBD1 TRBJ2-5 TRBV7-6 12 many CASSTGEETQYF TGTGCCAGCTCTACAGGGGAAGAGACCCAGTACTTC
NA TRBJ1-1 TRBV29-1 14 NA CSVGLVGGRTEAFF TGCAGCGTCGGCCTAGTCGGGGGGCGGACTGAAGCTTTCTTT
NA TRBJ1-1 TRBV4-3 15 many CASSQDLSGTDEAFF TGCGCCAGCAGCCAAGATCTATCGGGGACTGATGAAGCTTTCTTT
NA TRBJ2-3 TRBV7-8 15 many CASSRGSGKTDTQYF TGTGCCAGCAGCCGAGGCAGCGGCAAGACAGATACGCAGTATTTT
NA TRBJ1-1 TRBV4-3 15 many CASSQLPLMNTEAFF TGCGCCAGCAGCCAGCTCCCCTTGATGAACACTGAAGCTTTCTTT
NA TRBJ2-1 TRBV14 13 few CASSQGVRNEQFF TGTGCCAGCAGCCAAGGGGTAAGAAATGAGCAGTTCTTC
NA TRBJ2-1 TRBV29-1 14 many CSVEGRVSYNEQFF TGCAGCGTTGAAGGGCGGGTTTCGTACAATGAGCAGTTCTTC
TRBD2 TRBJ2-5 TRBV5-4 14 few CAIPTASGQETQYF TGTGCCATCCCAACGGCTAGCGGTCAAGAGACCCAGTACTTC
TRBD2 TRBJ2-3 TRBV4-3 18 many CASSQQYAGGASTDTQYF TGCGCCAGCAGCCAACAATACGCGGGAGGGGCGAGCACAGATACGCAGTATTTT
NA TRBJ2-1 TRBV5-1 17 many CASSWDLERYSYNEQFF TGCGCCAGCAGCTGGGACCTGGAGCGGTACTCCTACAATGAGCAGTTCTTC
NA TRBJ1-2 TRBV6-5 13 many CASSYEALSGYTF TGTGCCAGCAGTTACGAGGCCCTGAGTGGCTACACCTTC
NA TRBJ1-1 TRBV21-1 12 NA CASSIRGPEAFF TGTGCCAGCAGCATCCGGGGACCTGAAGCTTTCTTT
TRBD2 TRBJ2-1 TRBV6-1 15 NA CASRHLGLGDNERFF TGTGCCAGCAGGCACCTGGGACTAGGGGACAATGAGCGTTTCTTC